This T cell receptor (beta chain) was sequenced in a study of cytomegalovirus exposure and HLA in healthy donors. In the study overall: In a later analysis, it was reported that the approximately 110 validation repertoires had been produced on the same platform as the 666 repertoires belonging to the first cohort. Study conclusions and caveats: The dataset shows that most TCR sequences were rare, while some public TCRs occurred in many donors. Reportedly, cytomegalovirus status was diagnosed with high sensitivity and specificity. In the roughly 120 validation repertoires, a later analysis found that first-cohort TCR clusters tended to co-occur.

V was clipped by 0 bases and J by 3 bases, with 3 bases between them. CDR3 size: 12 residues. Looked up from germline, CDR1 is GTSNPN and CDR2 is SVGIG (reference sequence). The table came from immunoSEQ multiplex PCR; TCRdb's copy has only in-frame clones and leaves some out. The sample records 90,000 to 130,000 clones, 70% to 85% being singletons. A note on this clone: Its antigen is unknown.

The origin of this receptor is a woman under 30 in good health and CMV-seronegative. The sequencing sample was made of PBMCs. V and J are TRBV30 and TRBJ1-3; unclear D gene. CDR3 sequence reads: CAWSVFGNTIYF. The CDR3 DNA reads as TGTGCCTGGAGTGTCTTTGGAAACACCATATATTTT.